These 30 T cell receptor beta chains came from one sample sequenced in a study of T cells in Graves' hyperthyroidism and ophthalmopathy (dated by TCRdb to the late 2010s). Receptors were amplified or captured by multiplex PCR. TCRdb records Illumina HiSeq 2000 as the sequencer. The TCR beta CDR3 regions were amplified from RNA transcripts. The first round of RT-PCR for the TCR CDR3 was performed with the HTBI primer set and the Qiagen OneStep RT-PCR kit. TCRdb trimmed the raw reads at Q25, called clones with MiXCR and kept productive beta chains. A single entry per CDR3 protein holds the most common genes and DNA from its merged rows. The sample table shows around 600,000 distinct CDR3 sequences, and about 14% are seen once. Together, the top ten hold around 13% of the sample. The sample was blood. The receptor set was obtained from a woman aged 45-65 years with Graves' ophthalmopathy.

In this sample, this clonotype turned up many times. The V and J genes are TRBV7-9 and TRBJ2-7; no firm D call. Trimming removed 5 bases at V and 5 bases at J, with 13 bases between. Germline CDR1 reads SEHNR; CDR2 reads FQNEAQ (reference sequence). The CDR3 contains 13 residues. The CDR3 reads CASSPHGENEQYF. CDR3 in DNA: TGTGCCAGCAGCCCGCATGGGGAAAACGAGCAGTACTTC.

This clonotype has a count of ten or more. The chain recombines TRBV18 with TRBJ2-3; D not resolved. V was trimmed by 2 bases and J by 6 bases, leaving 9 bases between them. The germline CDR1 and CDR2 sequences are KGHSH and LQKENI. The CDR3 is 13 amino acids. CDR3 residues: CASSPGTSDTQYF. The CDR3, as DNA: TGTGCCAGCTCACCAGGTACGTCGGATACGCAGTATTTT.

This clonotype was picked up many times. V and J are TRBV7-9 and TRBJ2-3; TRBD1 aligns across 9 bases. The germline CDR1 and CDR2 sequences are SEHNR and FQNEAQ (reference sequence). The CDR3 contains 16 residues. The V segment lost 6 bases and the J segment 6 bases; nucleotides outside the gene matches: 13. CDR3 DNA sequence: TGTGCCAGCAGGAACAAACAGGGGGCACTTGCGGATACGCAGTATTTT. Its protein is CASRNKQGALADTQYF.

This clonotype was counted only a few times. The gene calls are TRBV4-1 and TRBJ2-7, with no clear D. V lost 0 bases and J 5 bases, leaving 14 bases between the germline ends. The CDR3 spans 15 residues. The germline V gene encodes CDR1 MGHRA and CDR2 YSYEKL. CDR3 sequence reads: CASSQEDGFTDEQYF. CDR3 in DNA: TGCGCCAGCAGCCAAGAGGACGGCTTTACGGACGAGCAGTACTTC.

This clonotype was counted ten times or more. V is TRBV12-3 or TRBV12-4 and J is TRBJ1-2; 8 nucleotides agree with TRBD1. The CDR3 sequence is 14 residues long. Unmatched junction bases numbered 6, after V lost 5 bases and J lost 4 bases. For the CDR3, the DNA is TGTGCCAGCAGTGTCCGGGACAGGCCCTATGGCTACACCTTC. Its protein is CASSVRDRPYGYTF.

The CDR3, as DNA: TGTGCCAGCAGTTACGCCACAGGGAATGTTTATGGCTACACCTTC. This encodes CASSYATGNVYGYTF. The chain carries TRBV6-2 or TRBV6-3 and TRBJ1-2, with D possibly being TRBD1 (6 bases). This CDR3 region has 15 residues. From germline, CDR1 is MNHEY and CDR2 SVGEGT. V gave up 2 bases and J gave up 5 bases, with 15 bases separating them.

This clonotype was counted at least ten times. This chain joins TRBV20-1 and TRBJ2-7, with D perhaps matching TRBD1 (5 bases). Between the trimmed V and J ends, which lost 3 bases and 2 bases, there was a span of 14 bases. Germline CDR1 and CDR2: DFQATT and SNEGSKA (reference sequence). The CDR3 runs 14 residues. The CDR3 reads CSASRADTTYEQYF. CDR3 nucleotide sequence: TGCAGTGCTAGCAGGGCCGACACAACCTACGAGCAGTACTTC.

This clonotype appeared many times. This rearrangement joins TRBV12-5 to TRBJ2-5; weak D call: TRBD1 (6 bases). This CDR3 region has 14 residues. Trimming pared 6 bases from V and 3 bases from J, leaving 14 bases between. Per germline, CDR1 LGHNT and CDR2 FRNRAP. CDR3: CASGPRDIKETQYF. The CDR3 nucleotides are TGTGCTAGTGGGCCACGGGACATAAAAGAGACCCAGTACTTC.

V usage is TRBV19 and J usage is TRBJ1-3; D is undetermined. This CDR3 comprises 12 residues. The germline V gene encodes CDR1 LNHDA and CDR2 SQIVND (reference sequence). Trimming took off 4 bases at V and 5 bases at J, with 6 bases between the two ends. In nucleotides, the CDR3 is TGTGCCAGTAGTACACCCCGAAACACCATATATTTT. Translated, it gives CASSTPRNTIYF.

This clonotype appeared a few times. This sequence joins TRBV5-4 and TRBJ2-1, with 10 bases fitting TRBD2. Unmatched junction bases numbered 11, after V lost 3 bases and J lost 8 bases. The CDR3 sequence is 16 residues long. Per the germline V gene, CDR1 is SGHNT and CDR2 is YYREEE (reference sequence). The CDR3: CASSSRASGSSYEQFF. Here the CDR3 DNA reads TGTGCCAGCAGCTCGCGCGCTAGCGGGAGTTCGTATGAGCAGTTCTTC.

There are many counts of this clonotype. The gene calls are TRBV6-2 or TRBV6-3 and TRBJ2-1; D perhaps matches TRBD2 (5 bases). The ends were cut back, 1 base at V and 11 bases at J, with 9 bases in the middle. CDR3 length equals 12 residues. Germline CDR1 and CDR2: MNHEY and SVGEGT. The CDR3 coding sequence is TGTGCCAGCAGTTACTTCCGGGATAAGCAGTTCTTC. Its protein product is CASSYFRDKQFF.

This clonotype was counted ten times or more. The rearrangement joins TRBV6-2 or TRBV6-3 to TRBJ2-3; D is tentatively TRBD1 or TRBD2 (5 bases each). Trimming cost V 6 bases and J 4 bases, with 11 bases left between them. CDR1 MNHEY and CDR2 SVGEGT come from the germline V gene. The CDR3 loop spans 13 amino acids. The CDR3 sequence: CASRGPDPDTQYF. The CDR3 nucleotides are TGTGCCAGCAGGGGACCGGACCCAGATACGCAGTATTTT.

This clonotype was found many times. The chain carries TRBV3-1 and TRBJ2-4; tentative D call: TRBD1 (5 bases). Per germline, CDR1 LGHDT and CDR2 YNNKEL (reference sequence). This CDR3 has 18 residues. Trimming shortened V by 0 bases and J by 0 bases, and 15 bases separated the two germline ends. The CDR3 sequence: CASSQDLNQGIAKNIQYF. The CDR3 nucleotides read TGTGCCAGCAGCCAAGATCTCAATCAGGGTATAGCCAAAAACATTCAGTACTTC.

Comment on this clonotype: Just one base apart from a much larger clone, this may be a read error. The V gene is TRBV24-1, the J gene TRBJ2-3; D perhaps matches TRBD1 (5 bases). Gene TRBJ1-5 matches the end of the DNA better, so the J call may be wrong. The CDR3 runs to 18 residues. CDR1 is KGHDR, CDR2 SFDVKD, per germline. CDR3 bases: TGTGCCACCAGTGATTGGGGGACTGCAAATTCAGTCCCAGATACGCAGCATTTT. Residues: CATSDWGTANSVPDTQHF.

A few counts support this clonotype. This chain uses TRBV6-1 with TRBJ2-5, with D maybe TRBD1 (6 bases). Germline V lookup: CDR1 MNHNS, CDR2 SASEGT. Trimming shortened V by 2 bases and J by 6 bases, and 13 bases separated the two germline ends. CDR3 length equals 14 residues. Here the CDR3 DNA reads TGTGCCAGCAGTGAATCGGGCAGGGGTCAGACCCAGTACTTC. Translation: CASSESGRGQTQYF.

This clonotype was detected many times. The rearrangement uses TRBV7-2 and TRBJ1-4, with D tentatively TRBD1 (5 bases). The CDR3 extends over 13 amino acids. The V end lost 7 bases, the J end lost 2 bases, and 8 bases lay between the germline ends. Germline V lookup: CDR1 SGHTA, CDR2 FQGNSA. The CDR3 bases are TGTGCCAGCAACCGGGACACTAATGAAAAACTGTTTTTT. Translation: CASNRDTNEKLFF.

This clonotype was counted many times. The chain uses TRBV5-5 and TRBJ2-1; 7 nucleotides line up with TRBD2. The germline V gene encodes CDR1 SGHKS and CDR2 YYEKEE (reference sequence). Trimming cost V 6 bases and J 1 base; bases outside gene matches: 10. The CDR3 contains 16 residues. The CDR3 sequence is CASIGPGGSSYNEQFF. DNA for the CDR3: TGTGCCAGCATCGGACCGGGGGGTTCATCCTACAATGAGCAGTTCTTC. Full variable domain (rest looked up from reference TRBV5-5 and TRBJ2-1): DAGVTQSPTHLIKTRGQQVTLRCSPISGHKSVSWYQQVLGQGPQFIFQYYEKEERGRGNFPDRFSARQFPNYSSELNVNALLLGDSALYLCASIGPGGSSYNEQFFGPGTRLTVL.

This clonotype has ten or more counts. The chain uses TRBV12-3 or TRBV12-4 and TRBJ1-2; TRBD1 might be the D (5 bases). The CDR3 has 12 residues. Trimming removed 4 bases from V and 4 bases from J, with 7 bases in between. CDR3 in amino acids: CASSSDSYGYTF. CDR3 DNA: TGTGCCAGCAGTTCCGACAGCTATGGCTACACCTTC.

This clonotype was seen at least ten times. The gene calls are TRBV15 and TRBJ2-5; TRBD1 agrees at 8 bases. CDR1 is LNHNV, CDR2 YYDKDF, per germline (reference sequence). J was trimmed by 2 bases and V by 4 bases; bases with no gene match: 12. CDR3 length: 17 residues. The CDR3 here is CATSNLNWDRRQETQYF. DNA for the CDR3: TGTGCCACCAGCAACCTTAATTGGGACAGGCGACAAGAGACCCAGTACTTC.

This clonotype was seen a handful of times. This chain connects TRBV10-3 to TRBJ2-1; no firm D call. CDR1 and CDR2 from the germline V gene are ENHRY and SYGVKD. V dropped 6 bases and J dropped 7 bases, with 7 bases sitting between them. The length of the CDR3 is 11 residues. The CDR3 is CAISADNEQFF. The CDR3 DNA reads TGTGCCATCAGCGCGGATAATGAGCAGTTCTTC.

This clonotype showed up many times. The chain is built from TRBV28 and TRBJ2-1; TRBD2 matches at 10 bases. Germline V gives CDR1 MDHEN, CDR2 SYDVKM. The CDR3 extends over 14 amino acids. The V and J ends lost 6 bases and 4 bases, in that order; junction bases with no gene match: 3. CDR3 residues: CASRGLAKYNEQFF. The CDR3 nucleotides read TGTGCCAGCAGGGGACTAGCGAAATACAATGAGCAGTTCTTC.

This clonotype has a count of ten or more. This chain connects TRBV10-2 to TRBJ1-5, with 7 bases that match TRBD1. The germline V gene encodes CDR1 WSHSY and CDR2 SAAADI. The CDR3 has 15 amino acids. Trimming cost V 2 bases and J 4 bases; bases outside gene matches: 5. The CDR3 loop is CASSEPQGENQPQHF. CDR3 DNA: TGCGCCAGCAGTGAGCCGCAGGGGGAGAATCAGCCCCAGCATTTT.

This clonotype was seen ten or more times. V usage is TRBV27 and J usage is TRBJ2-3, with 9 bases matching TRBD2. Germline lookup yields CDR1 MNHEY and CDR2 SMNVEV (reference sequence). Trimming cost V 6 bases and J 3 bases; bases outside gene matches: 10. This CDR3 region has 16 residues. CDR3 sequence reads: CASRLLAGSLTDTQYF. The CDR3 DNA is TGTGCCAGCAGGCTACTAGCGGGCAGCCTTACAGATACGCAGTATTTT.

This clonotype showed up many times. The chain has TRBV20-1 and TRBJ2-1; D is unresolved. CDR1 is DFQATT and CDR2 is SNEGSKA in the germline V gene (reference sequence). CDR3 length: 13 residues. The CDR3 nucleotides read TGCAGCCTGATTAGCCCTTCCAACAATGAGCAGTTCTTC. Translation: CSLISPSNNEQFF.

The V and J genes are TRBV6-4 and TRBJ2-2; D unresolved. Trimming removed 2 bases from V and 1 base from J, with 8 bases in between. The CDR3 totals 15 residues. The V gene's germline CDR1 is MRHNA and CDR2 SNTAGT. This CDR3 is CASSDEAENTGELFF. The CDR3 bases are TGTGCCAGCAGTGACGAGGCAGAGAACACCGGGGAGCTGTTTTTT.

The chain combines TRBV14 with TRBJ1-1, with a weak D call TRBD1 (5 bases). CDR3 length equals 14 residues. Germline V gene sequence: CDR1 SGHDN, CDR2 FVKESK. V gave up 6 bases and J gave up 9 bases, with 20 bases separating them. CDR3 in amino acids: CASSPLSAGTKAFF. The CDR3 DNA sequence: TGTGCCAGCAGTCCTCTTTCCGCCGGGACTAAAGCTTTCTTT.

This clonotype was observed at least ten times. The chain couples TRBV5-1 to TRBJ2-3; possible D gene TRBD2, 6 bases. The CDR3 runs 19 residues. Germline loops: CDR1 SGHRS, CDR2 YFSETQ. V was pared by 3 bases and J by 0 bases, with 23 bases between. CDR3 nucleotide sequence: TGCGCCAGCAGCTCGGGTCTTAGCGGAATCCATATAAGCACAGATACGCAGTATTTT. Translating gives CASSSGLSGIHISTDTQYF.

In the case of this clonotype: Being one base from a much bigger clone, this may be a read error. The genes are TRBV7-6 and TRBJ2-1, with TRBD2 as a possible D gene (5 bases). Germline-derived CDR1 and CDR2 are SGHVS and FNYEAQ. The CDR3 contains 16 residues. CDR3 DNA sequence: TGTGCCTGCAGCTTAATCGCGGGCATTACCTACAATGAGCAGTTCTTC. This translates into CACSLIAGITYNEQFF. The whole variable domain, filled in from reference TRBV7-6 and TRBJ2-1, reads GAGVSQSPRYKVTKRGQDVALRCDPISGHVSLYWYRQALGQGPEFLTYFNYEAQQDKSGLPNDRFSAERPEGSISTLTIQRTEQRDSAMYRCACSLIAGITYNEQFFGPGTRLTVL.

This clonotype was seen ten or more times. In DNA, the CDR3 is TGCAGCGTTGAAGGGGGCAGATACTATGGCTACACCTTC. Translated, it gives CSVEGGRYYGYTF. The V gene is TRBV29-1, the J gene TRBJ1-2; possibly TRBD1 for D (5 bases). V shed 1 base and J shed 3 bases, with 9 bases lying between them. This CDR3 has 13 residues. Germline V gene sequence: CDR1 SQVTM, CDR2 ANQGSEA.

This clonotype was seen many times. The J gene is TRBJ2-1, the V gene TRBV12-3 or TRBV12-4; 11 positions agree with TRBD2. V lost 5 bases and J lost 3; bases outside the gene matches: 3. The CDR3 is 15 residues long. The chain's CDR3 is CASSNTSGGYNEQFF. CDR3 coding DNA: TGTGCCAGCAGTAATACTAGCGGGGGCTACAATGAGCAGTTCTTC.